Listed below are T cell receptor beta chains from one sample, sequenced in a study of cytomegalovirus exposure and HLA in healthy donors. Generated by immunoSEQ multiplex PCR, the TCRdb table keeps only in-frame clones and is missing some. The table shows 250,000 to 300,000 clones, with almost 90% occurring only once. The material sequenced was PBMCs. The receptors shown here come from a woman between 18 and 29 years old in good health and CMV-seronegative. The CDR3 runs from the conserved cysteine through the conserved F or W. A D gene is named only where the DNA matches it firmly. Clone size is given for some rows only: seen once, a few or many times, or a class if the clone is expanded.

size,D,V,J,DNA,CDR3
.,TRBD1,TRBV4-3,TRBJ2-7,TGCGCCAGCAGCCCGGGACAGGGGGGGCCCTACGAGCAGTACTTC,CASSPGQGGPYEQYF
.,TRBD2,TRBV28,TRBJ2-3,TGTGCCAGCAGTTTAGCTAGCGGGGGTGTCACAGATACGCAGTATTTT,CASSLASGGVTDTQYF
.,.,TRBV4-1,TRBJ2-3,TGCGCCAGCAGCCAACTCGGCACAGATACGCAGTATTTT,CASSQLGTDTQYF
.,.,TRBV14,TRBJ2-1,TGTGCCAGCAGCCAAGTTGTGACGGGGAGAGGTGAGCAGTTCTTC,CASSQVVTGRGEQFF
.,TRBD2,TRBV4-3,TRBJ2-1,TGCGCCAGCAGCCAAGATCCGGGGGGCTCCTACAATGAGCAGTTCTTC,CASSQDPGGSYNEQFF
.,.,TRBV7-3,TRBJ1-2,TGTGCCAGCAGCTCCCAAGGGGGAGGCTACACCTTC,CASSSQGGGYTF
.,TRBD2,TRBV19,TRBJ2-1,TGTGCCAGTAGTCCAGCGGGGGCCGGCTCCTACAATGAGCAGTTCTTC,CASSPAGAGSYNEQFF
few,.,TRBV25-1,TRBJ1-1,TGTGCCAGCAGTGAATGGGCAGGGAAGAACACTGAAGCTTTCTTT,CASSEWAGKNTEAFF
.,.,TRBV30,TRBJ1-4,TGTGCCTGGAGACAGGAAATAAATGAAAAACTGTTTTTT,CAWRQEINEKLFF
.,TRBD1,TRBV4-1,TRBJ1-2,TGCGCCAGCAGCCAAGGGTGGGAAGGGGGCTCATTTAACTATGGCTACACCTTC,CASSQGWEGGSFNYGYTF
once,TRBD1,TRBV18,TRBJ2-5,TGTGCCAGCACCGACAGGGGAGAGACCCAGTACTTC,CASTDRGETQYF
few,.,TRBV4-1,TRBJ1-2,TGCGCCAGCAGCCAAGATGCGGGCTACACCTTC,CASSQDAGYTF
.,.,TRBV5-6,TRBJ1-2,TGTGCCAGCAGCCCCCCGGGAGGGACATACTATGGCTACACCTTC,CASSPPGGTYYGYTF
.,TRBD1,TRBV7-6,TRBJ2-1,TGTGCCAGCAACCCCAACAGGGGGAGCTCCTACAATGAGCAGTTCTTC,CASNPNRGSSYNEQFF
.,.,TRBV7-3,TRBJ2-1,TGTGCCAGCAGCTCGTACAACTACAATGAGCAGTTCTTC,CASSSYNYNEQFF
.,.,TRBV27,TRBJ1-5,TGTGCCAGCAGTCGCACCGGGACAAGTCAGCCCCAGCATTTT,CASSRTGTSQPQHF
few,TRBD1,TRBV30,TRBJ1-2,TGTGCCTGGAGTGTAACATGGGACAGGGTGAATGGCTACACCTTC,CAWSVTWDRVNGYTF
.,.,TRBV7-3,TRBJ2-2,TGTGCCAGCAGCCCAGCGGACACCGGGGAGCTGTTTTTT,CASSPADTGELFF
.,.,TRBV28,TRBJ1-2,TGTGCCAGCAGTTCAAGGACTTTTTATGGCTACACCTTC,CASSSRTFYGYTF
.,.,TRBV9,TRBJ2-1,TGTGCCAGCAGCGTAGGCGGGCTCTCCTACAATGAGCAGTTCTTC,CASSVGGLSYNEQFF
.,.,TRBV7-3,TRBJ2-1,TGTGCCAGCAGCCTAGCGTCTTACAATGAGCAGTTCTTC,CASSLASYNEQFF
.,.,TRBV6-1,TRBJ1-5,TGTGCCAGCAGTGCCACTTCCCCCAGGGGCCCTGTGCATTTT,CASSATSPRGPVHF
.,TRBD2,TRBV10-2,TRBJ2-1,TGCGCCAGCAGCTTAGCGGGGGGGCTTCACAATGAGCAGTTCTTC,CASSLAGGLHNEQFF
.,TRBD1,TRBV5-8,TRBJ2-3,TGTGCCAGCAGCAGGGACAGGGATACGCAGTATTTT,CASSRDRDTQYF